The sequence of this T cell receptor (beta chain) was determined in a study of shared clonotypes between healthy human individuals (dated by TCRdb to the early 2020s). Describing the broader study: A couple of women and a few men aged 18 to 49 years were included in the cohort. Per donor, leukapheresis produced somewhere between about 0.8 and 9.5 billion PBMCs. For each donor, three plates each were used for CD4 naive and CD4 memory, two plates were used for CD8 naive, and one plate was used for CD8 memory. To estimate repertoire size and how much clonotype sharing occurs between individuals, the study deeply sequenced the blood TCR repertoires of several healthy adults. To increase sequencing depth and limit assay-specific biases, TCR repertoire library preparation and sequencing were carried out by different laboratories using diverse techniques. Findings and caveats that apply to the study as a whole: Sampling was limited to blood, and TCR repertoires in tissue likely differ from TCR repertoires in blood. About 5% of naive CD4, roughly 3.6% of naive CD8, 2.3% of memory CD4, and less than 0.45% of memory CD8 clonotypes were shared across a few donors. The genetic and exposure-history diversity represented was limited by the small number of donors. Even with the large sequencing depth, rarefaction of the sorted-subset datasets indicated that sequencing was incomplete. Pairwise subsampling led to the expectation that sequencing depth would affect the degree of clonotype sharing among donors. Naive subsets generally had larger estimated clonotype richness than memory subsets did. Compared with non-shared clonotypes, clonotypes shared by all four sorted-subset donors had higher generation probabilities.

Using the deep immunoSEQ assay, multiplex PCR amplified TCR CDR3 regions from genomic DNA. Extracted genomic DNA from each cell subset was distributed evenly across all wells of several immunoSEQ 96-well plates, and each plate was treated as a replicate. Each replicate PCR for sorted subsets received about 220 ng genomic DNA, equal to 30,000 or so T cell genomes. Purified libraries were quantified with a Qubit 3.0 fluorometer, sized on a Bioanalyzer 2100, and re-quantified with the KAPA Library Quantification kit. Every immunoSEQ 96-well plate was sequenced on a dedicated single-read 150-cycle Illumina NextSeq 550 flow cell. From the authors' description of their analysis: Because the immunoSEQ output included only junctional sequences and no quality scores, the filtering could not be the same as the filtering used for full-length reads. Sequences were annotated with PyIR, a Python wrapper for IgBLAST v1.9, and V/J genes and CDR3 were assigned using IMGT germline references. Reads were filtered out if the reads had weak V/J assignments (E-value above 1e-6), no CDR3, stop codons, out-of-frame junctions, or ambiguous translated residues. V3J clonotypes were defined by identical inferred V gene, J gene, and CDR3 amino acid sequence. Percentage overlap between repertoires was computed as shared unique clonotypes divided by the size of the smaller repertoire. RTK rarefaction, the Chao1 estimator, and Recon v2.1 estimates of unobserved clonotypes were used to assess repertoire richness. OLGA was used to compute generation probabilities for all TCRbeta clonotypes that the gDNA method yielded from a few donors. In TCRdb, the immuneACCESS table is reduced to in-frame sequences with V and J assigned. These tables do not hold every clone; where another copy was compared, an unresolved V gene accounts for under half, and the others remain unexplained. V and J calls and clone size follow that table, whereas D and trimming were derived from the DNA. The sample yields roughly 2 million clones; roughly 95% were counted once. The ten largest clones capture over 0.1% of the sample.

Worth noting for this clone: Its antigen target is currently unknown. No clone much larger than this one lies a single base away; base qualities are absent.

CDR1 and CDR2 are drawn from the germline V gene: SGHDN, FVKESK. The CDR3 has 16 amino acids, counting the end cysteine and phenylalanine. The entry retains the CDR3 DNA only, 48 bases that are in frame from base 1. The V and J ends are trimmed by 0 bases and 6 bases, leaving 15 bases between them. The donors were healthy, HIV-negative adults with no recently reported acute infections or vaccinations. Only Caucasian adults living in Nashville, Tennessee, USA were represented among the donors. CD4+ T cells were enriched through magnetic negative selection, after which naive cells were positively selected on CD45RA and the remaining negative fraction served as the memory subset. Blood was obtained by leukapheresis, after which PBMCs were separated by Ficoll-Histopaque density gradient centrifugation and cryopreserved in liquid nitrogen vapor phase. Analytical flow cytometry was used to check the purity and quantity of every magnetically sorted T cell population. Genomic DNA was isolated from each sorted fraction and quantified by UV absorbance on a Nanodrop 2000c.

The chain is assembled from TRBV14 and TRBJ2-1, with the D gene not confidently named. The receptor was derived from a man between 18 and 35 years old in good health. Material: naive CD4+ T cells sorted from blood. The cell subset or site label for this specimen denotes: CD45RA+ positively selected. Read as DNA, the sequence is TGTGCCAGCAGCCAAGATCGCAGAATTAGGAGCAATGAGCAGTTCTTC. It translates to CASSQDRRIRSNEQFF.